Following are 6 T cell receptor beta chains from one sample sequenced in a study of T cell repertoires in cytomegalovirus infection. The antigens for these receptors are not known. TCRdb redid the calling of the reads with MiXCR, one entry per CDR3 protein. This table has about 920,000 distinct CDR3 sequences, 25% to 40% appearing once. The specimen comprised cultured CD8+ T cells from PBMCs, sampled from culture after CMV antigen stimulation. The source is a human donor in good health (CMV status not recorded). Some clones in this sample may be carry-over from other donors' samples.

As concerns this clonotype: One base away lies a much larger clone, so this may be a sequencing read error. The V and J genes are TRBV7-6 and TRBJ2-1; D remains ambiguous. Per the germline V gene, CDR1 is SGHVS and CDR2 is FNYEAQ. This CDR3 has 14 amino acids. CDR3 nucleotide sequence: TGTGGCAGCAGCCCAATCCTGGGCGACAATGAGCAGTTCTTC. Its protein product is CGSSPILGDNEQFF.

This clonotype has a handful of counts. The genes are TRBV27 and TRBJ2-2; TRBD1 or TRBD2 may be the D gene (7 bases each). V lost 7 bases, J lost 4 bases, and 16 bases lay in between. This CDR3 has 15 residues. Germline V gene sequence: CDR1 MNHEY, CDR2 SMNVEV (reference sequence). For the CDR3, the DNA is TGTGCCAGCACCAGGGGGGGGGGCATCACCGGGGAGCTGTTTTTT. Its translation: CASTRGGGITGELFF.

This clonotype was seen a few times. This chain uses TRBV12-3 or TRBV12-4 with TRBJ1-1, with TRBD1 identical over 8 bases. The CDR3 runs to 14 residues. The J segment lost 5 bases and the V segment lost 6 bases, leaving 8 bases of the junction unmatched. This CDR3 is CASRTDRVRTEAFF. The CDR3 nucleotides are TGTGCCAGCAGGACGGACAGGGTTCGAACTGAAGCTTTCTTT.

Only a few counts were recorded for this clonotype. V gene TRBV27 combines with J gene TRBJ1-2, with D perhaps TRBD1 (6 bases). Germline V CDR1 and CDR2: MNHEY, SMNVEV (reference sequence). The ends were cut back, 2 bases at V and 4 bases at J, with 14 bases in the middle. The CDR3 has 15 amino acids. CDR3 loop: CASSLRGDLTYGYTF. DNA for the CDR3: TGTGCCAGCAGTTTAAGGGGGGACCTGACCTATGGCTACACCTTC.

The gene calls are TRBV28 and TRBJ1-2; D is undetermined. This CDR3 spans 16 amino acids. Trimming took off 7 bases at V and 8 bases at J, with 26 bases between the two ends. Germline V gene lookup returns CDR1 MDHEN and CDR2 SYDVKM. CDR3 coding DNA: TGTGCCAGCACCTCAGCCTTTCGGCCCCCTTTGGGAGGCTACACCTTC. Amino acid sequence: CASTSAFRPPLGGYTF.

The table lists this clonotype with a few counts. The rearrangement uses TRBV7-6 and TRBJ2-7; TRBD1 might be the D (6 bases). CDR1 and CDR2 from the germline V gene are SGHVS and FNYEAQ. The CDR3 loop spans 15 amino acids. V gave up 1 base and J gave up 2 bases, with 12 bases separating them. CDR3 DNA sequence: TGTGCCAGCAGCTTAGACAGGGTGCCTACCTACGAGCAGTACTTC. Residues: CASSLDRVPTYEQYF.